The rows below give T cell receptor beta chains drawn from one sample of a study of tumor-infiltrating lymphocytes in primary liver carcinoma. MiXCR, run by TCRdb on the multiplex PCR reads, gives a single entry per CDR3 protein. Among more than 95,000 distinct CDR3 sequences listed, 64% were seen once. Specimen: liver tumor tissue from sampling region 3. The receptors derive from a woman aged 60-75 years with primary liver carcinoma and hepatitis B virus infection. The CDR3 runs from the conserved cysteine through the conserved F or W. D genes are given only for firm matches. Clone size is not always given. Where it is, it says once, few, many or a class for expanded clones.

V gene,J gene,clone size,D gene,CDR3 DNA,CDR3 protein
TRBV5-6,TRBJ2-6,-,-,TGTGCCAGCAGCTCCTACGGTGGCAGGGGTTACCCTGGGGCCAACGTCCTGACTTTC,CASSSYGGRGYPGANVLTF
TRBV5-1,TRBJ2-2,-,-,TGCGCCAGCACCTTAAACGCGAACACCGGGGAGCTGTTTTTT,CASTLNANTGELFF
TRBV6-5,TRBJ2-2,-,-,TGTGCCAGCAGTTATCAGAAGACCAGGGAGCTGTTTTTT,CASSYQKTRELFF
TRBV7-9,TRBJ2-5,few,-,TGTGCCAGCAGCCCCCGAAACCAAGCGTTTGAGACCCAGTACTTC,CASSPRNQAFETQYF
TRBV5-1,TRBJ2-5,few,TRBD2,TGCGTCAGCAGCTTTGGGCTAGCGGGAATCCTCCAGGAGACCCAGTACTTC,CVSSFGLAGILQETQYF
TRBV11-2,TRBJ2-7,medium-sized,-,TGTGCCAGCAGGATGGCAGGACCCTCCTACGAGCAGTACTTC,CASRMAGPSYEQYF
TRBV28,TRBJ2-1,many,TRBD2,TGTGCCAGCAGTTCCAGCGGGAGCTCCTACAATGAGCAGTTCTTC,CASSSSGSSYNEQFF
TRBV14,TRBJ2-4,many,TRBD1,TGTGCCAGCAGCCACAGGACAGGAGTAGCCAAAAACATTCAGTACTTC,CASSHRTGVAKNIQYF
TRBV11-3,TRBJ2-7,-,-,TGTGCCAGCAGCTTAGAAAAAGGGCTCGGGCCCTACGAGCAATACTTC,CASSLEKGLGPYEQYF
TRBV20-1,TRBJ2-5,-,-,TGCAGTGCTATTGACTGGGGGCAAGAGACCCAGTACTTC,CSAIDWGQETQYF
TRBV28,TRBJ1-4,-,TRBD1,TGTGCCAGCGGACAGGGCTGGAAAAAACTGTTTTTC,CASGQGWKKLFF
TRBV7-8,TRBJ1-5,many,-,TGTGCCAGCAGCCCTTCCCGCCCAAGACAGGCGCGCAATCAGCCCCAGCATTTT,CASSPSRPRQARNQPQHF
TRBV15,TRBJ2-7,-,-,TGTGCCACCAGCAGTGGACCCTACGAGCAGTACTTC,CATSSGPYEQYF
TRBV11-2,TRBJ2-1,-,-,TGTGCCAGCGGTCCGGACCCGGGGTATAGGGAGCAGTTCTTC,CASGPDPGYREQFF
TRBV9,TRBJ2-5,-,-,TGTGCCAGCAGCGTAGGTAGCGGCCAAGAGACCCAGTACTTC,CASSVGSGQETQYF
TRBV12-3/TRBV12-4,TRBJ2-2,-,TRBD2,TGTGCCGGCAGTTTAGCGGGAGGATTCACCGGGGAGCTGTCTTTT,CAGSLAGGFTGELSF
TRBV11-3,TRBJ2-4,-,-,TGTGCCAGCAGCTGGGTAATGACCAAAAACATTCAGTACTTC,CASSWVMTKNIQYF
TRBV11-2,TRBJ2-3,-,-,TGTGCCAGCAATCACTGGGCGGATACGCAGTATTTT,CASNHWADTQYF
TRBV12-3/TRBV12-4,TRBJ2-4,many,TRBD2,TGTGCCAGCAGGCGCGGACTAGCGGGAGTAGACATTCAGTACTTC,CASRRGLAGVDIQYF
TRBV11-2,TRBJ2-2,-,-,TGTTCCAGCTGGGTAAACACCGGGGAGCTGTTTTTT,CSSWVNTGELFF
TRBV4-2,TRBJ2-2,many,-,TGTGCCAGCAGCCCAGCCACTAGCTCCCAACAGGGCGGGGAGCTGTTTTTT,CASSPATSSQQGGELFF
TRBV11-1,TRBJ2-3,few,-,TGTGCCAGCAGCTTAAGACAACGTGCGGGTGTGTCTCACTTT,CASSLRQRAGVSHF
TRBV11-3,TRBJ2-5,-,TRBD2,TGTGCCAGCAGCCAGACCCAGCAGGGAGGGGAGACCAAGTACTTC,CASSQTQQGGETKYF
TRBV6-6,TRBJ1-4,few,-,TGTGCCAGCAAAAGCAGTCTATCGACTAATGAAAAACTGTTTTTT,CASKSSLSTNEKLFF
TRBV13,TRBJ2-3,-,TRBD1,TGTGCCAGCAGCCACAGGGGTTACACATATACGCAGTATTTT,CASSHRGYTYTQYF
TRBV11-3,TRBJ2-1,-,-,TGTGCCAGCAGCCCTCGGGGTGGCGGGAACGGTGAGCAGTTCTTC,CASSPRGGGNGEQFF
TRBV12-3/TRBV12-4,TRBJ2-7,once,-,TGCGCCGGCACCAGCGACGCCGGCTCCTGCGAGCAGTACTTC,CAGTSDAGSCEQYF
TRBV5-1,TRBJ2-2,-,TRBD2,TGCGCCAGCAGCTTGGGGACGGGACTAGCGATCCGGGGGGAGCTGTTTTTT,CASSLGTGLAIRGELFF
TRBV6-1,TRBJ2-2,-,TRBD2,TGTGCCAGCAGTGTCGAGGGACTAGCAAGGGGCGGGGAGCCCTTTTTT,CASSVEGLARGGEPFF
TRBV6-2/TRBV6-3,TRBJ2-2,-,TRBD2,TGTGCCAACAGATATCCTAGCGGGAGGGCCAAGGGGGAGCTGTTTTTT,CANRYPSGRAKGELFF
TRBV10-1,TRBJ2-5,-,TRBD2,TGTGCCAGCAGTGACCGGGCTAGCGGGAGTGAGACCCAGTACTTC,CASSDRASGSETQYF
TRBV6-4,TRBJ2-6,-,-,TGTGCCAGCAGCGCCGGGAGTAGCCCTGGGGCCAACGTCCTGACTTTC,CASSAGSSPGANVLTF
TRBV11-2,TRBJ2-5,-,TRBD1,TGTGCCGACAGCCTGACGACAGGGGTAGGAGAGACCCAGTACTTC,CADSLTTGVGETQYF
TRBV6-5,TRBJ2-7,many,-,TGTGCCAGCAGTTACAGGTTTACGGGTTCCTACGAGCAGTACTTC,CASSYRFTGSYEQYF
TRBV12-3/TRBV12-4,TRBJ1-2,many,-,TGTGCCAGCAGCACTGGGGGCGGGTATGGCTACACCTTC,CASSTGGGYGYTF
TRBV29-1,TRBJ2-7,once,TRBD2,TGCAGGGTTATCCGGGAGGGCCCGTACGTGCAGTACTTC,CRVIREGPYVQYF
TRBV5-6,TRBJ2-5,many,TRBD2,TGTGCCAGCAGCCCCCCAGGACTAGCCGGAGAGACCCAGTACTTC,CASSPPGLAGETQYF
TRBV6-1,TRBJ2-7,-,-,TGTGCCAGCGGCGAATCGACAGGCCACCCCTACGAGCAGTACTTC,CASGESTGHPYEQYF
TRBV29-1,TRBJ2-3,-,TRBD2,TGCAGCGTACAACGGCTAGCGGGAGAAGATACGCAGTTTTTT,CSVQRLAGEDTQFF
TRBV11-3,TRBJ2-7,medium-sized,-,TGTGCCAGCAGCTCCCACGGTGCAGGGCGATACGAGCAGTACTTC,CASSSHGAGRYEQYF
TRBV7-2,TRBJ2-2,few,-,TGTGCCAGCAGCCTAAGCCGACTTGACACCGGGGAGCTGTTTTTT,CASSLSRLDTGELFF
TRBV7-9,TRBJ1-2,-,-,TGTGCCGGCAGCTTAGGGTGGGACATATCTGGCCACACCTTC,CAGSLGWDISGHTF
TRBV5-6,TRBJ2-1,-,TRBD1,TGTGCCAGCAGCTCCGGCGTTACGACAGGGTCCTTTTACAATGAGCGGTTCTTC,CASSSGVTTGSFYNERFF
TRBV6-1,TRBJ2-7,many,-,TGTGCCAGCAGTGCGTACAGGGGGGGAAGCTACGAGCAGTACTTC,CASSAYRGGSYEQYF
TRBV20-1,TRBJ1-6,once,TRBD1,TGCCGTGCTAGATCGGACAGGGAGGGCTCCTATAATTCACCCCTCCACTTT,CRARSDREGSYNSPLHF
TRBV11-3,TRBJ2-5,medium-sized,-,TGTGCCAGCAGCTCCCTTAAGGGGGGAGGAGAGACCCAGTACTTC,CASSSLKGGGETQYF